The rows below give T cell receptor beta chains drawn from one sample of a study of monozygotic twins with inflammatory bowel disease. Following a re-call of the 5' RACE reads, TCRdb has one entry per CDR3 protein and lacks DNA. This sample's table has over 200,000 distinct CDR3 sequences. Specimen: blood. Receptors originate from a human donor with ulcerative colitis or Crohn's disease, or a healthy co-twin of an affected twin (not recorded which). CDR3s include the opening cysteine and the closing phenylalanine or tryptophan. The order of the fields is CDR3 protein, J gene, V gene.

cdr3_aa: CASSPSRGPSYEQYF
j_call: TRBJ2-7
v_call: TRBV7-9

cdr3_aa: CASSIRGQREKLFF
j_call: TRBJ1-4
v_call: TRBV19

cdr3_aa: CASSMGRANTEAFF
j_call: TRBJ1-1
v_call: TRBV19

cdr3_aa: CASSPSGGAYEQYF
j_call: TRBJ2-7
v_call: TRBV12-3/TRBV12-4

cdr3_aa: CASSKAGTGHTGELFF
j_call: TRBJ2-2
v_call: TRBV7-8

cdr3_aa: CASSFISQGTRETQYF
j_call: TRBJ2-5
v_call: TRBV12-3/TRBV12-4

cdr3_aa: CASRGWDTQYF
j_call: TRBJ2-3
v_call: TRBV5-1

cdr3_aa: CASSLNRAEEGTQYF
j_call: TRBJ2-5
v_call: TRBV5-1

cdr3_aa: CSALMLRDSGNQPQHF
j_call: TRBJ1-5
v_call: TRBV20-1

cdr3_aa: CSVEVWAGANYGYTF
j_call: TRBJ1-2
v_call: TRBV29-1

cdr3_aa: CASSIGGVNSPLHF
j_call: TRBJ1-6
v_call: TRBV19

cdr3_aa: CASRQIYEQYF
j_call: TRBJ2-7
v_call: TRBV6-5

cdr3_aa: CAFGGGQRLHGYTF
j_call: TRBJ1-2
v_call: TRBV2

cdr3_aa: CASSLSAGRLAKNIQYF
j_call: TRBJ2-4
v_call: TRBV7-2

cdr3_aa: CASSFDGLLGYTF
j_call: TRBJ1-2
v_call: TRBV7-2

cdr3_aa: CASSFRDRVSGELFF
j_call: TRBJ2-2
v_call: TRBV5-4

cdr3_aa: CASSNPDSPLHF
j_call: TRBJ1-6
v_call: TRBV3-1